This T cell receptor (beta chain) was sequenced during a study of blood T cell repertoires in COVID-19. Study information: The analysed material was cDNA or gDNA that came from T cells, B-cell-depleted T cells, or PBMCs.

Profiling relied on immunoSEQ multiplex PCR, and the TCRdb table lists in-frame clones only, not all of them. The data hold approximately 350,000 clones, with roughly 90% observed a single time. The sequenced material came from peripheral blood. This sequence was found in a man in his forties with acute or convalescent COVID-19.

The CDR3 protein is CATSSRQTNEQFF. CDR3 nucleotides: TGTGCCACCAGCAGTCGACAGACAAATGAGCAGTTCTTC. The rearrangement links TRBV15 to TRBJ2-1, with D maybe TRBD1 (5 bases). The CDR3 loop spans 13 amino acids. From germline, CDR1 is LNHNV and CDR2 YYDKDF (reference sequence). V lost 3 bases, J lost 7 bases, and 10 bases lay in between.